This note documents a single T cell receptor beta chain sequence. Indicated treatment: over 15 received Ad26.COV2.S at low or high dose, single or two shots; about 5 received placebo; per-sample allocation not given. Sampling took place 63 days after the first vaccine or placebo injection. What was given as vaccine was an Ad26 vector encoding Wuhan-strain SARS-CoV-2 spike. Some clones are missing from TCRdb's copy, which holds only in-frame ones; the method was immunoSEQ multiplex PCR. This table has around 300,000 clones, roughly 88% appearing once. This sample is part of a study of Ad26.COV2.S vaccination and SARS-CoV-2 variants. The CDR3 consists of 13 residues. Germline lookup yields CDR1 KGHSH and CDR2 LQKENI. V lost 3 bases and J 7 bases, leaving 10 bases between the germline ends.

This specimen was peripheral blood, taken in a trial of Ad26.COV2.S vaccine versus placebo. The chain couples TRBV18 to TRBJ1-5; D gene uncertain. This receptor was obtained from a person between 18 and 60 years old who received the Ad26.COV2.S COVID-19 vaccine or a placebo. In DNA, the CDR3 is TGTGCCAGCTCACCGGAGGGTCGACAGCCCCAGCATTTT. Protein sequence: CASSPEGRQPQHF.